One and the same sample provided the 27 T cell receptor beta chains below, sequenced in a study of blood T cell repertoires in COVID-19. The assay was immunoSEQ multiplex PCR, and TCRdb's table has in-frame clones only and misses some. The sample shows tens of thousands of clones, approximately 80% of them seen only once. Material: peripheral blood. The receptors were gathered from a man aged 65 to 79 with active or convalescent COVID-19.

The chain recombines TRBV6-1 with TRBJ1-4; D remains unclear. V dropped 2 bases and J dropped 6 bases, with 10 bases sitting between them. The germline CDR1 and CDR2 sequences are MNHNS and SASEGT. The CDR3 runs 14 residues. CDR3 protein: CASSENGGYEKLFF. CDR3 in DNA: TGTGCCAGCAGTGAAAATGGAGGGTATGAAAAACTGTTTTTT.

J is TRBJ2-1 and V is TRBV2; 9 nucleotides line up with TRBD2. J gave up 5 bases and V 6 bases, and 11 bases lay outside the gene matches. Germline lookup yields CDR1 SNHLY and CDR2 FYNNEI. CDR3 length: 16 residues. CDR3 nucleotide sequence: TGTGCCAGCAGCTCCTTGCGTAGCGGGAGCAACAATGAGCAGTTCTTC. Its protein is CASSSLRSGSNNEQFF.

This chain uses TRBV4-1 with TRBJ2-3; tentatively, D is TRBD1 (6 bases). V was cut by 0 bases and J by 0 bases, with 10 bases left in between. The CDR3 is 16 residues long. Germline loops: CDR1 MGHRA, CDR2 YSYEKL. The CDR3: CASSQEGTPSTDTQYF. The DNA of the CDR3 is TGCGCCAGCAGCCAAGAGGGGACACCTAGCACAGATACGCAGTATTTT.

This chain uses TRBV4-3 with TRBJ1-1; D ambiguous. The germline V and J ends were trimmed by 0 bases and 6 bases, with 17 bases remaining between them. The CDR3 loop spans 16 amino acids. Germline lookup yields CDR1 LGHNA and CDR2 YSLEER. The CDR3 protein is CASSQDYAAAAPEAFF. In DNA, the CDR3 is TGCGCCAGCAGCCAAGATTATGCTGCGGCCGCCCCTGAAGCTTTCTTT.

A few counts support this clone. The genes are TRBV6-5 and TRBJ2-7, with D perhaps TRBD1 (5 bases). This CDR3 comprises 14 residues. CDR1 and CDR2 (germline): MNHEY, SVGAGI. V shed 2 bases and J shed 4 bases, with 12 bases lying between them. The CDR3 sequence is CASSYGRDGYEQYF. The CDR3 DNA follows: TGTGCCAGCAGTTACGGCAGGGATGGGTACGAGCAGTACTTC.

This clone is judged medium-sized. This rearrangement joins TRBV19 to TRBJ2-5, with 14 bases fitting TRBD2. CDR1 is LNHDA and CDR2 is SQIVND in the germline V gene (reference sequence). With 7 bases clipped from V and 5 bases from J, the junction kept 9 bases outside the gene matches. This CDR3 spans 16 amino acids. The CDR3 spells CASTPGLAGGGETQYF. CDR3 sequence (DNA): TGTGCCAGTACTCCCGGACTAGCGGGGGGCGGGGAGACCCAGTACTTC. The variable domain in full, completed from reference TRBV19 and TRBJ2-5, reads DGGITQSPKYLFRKEGQNVTLSCEQNLNHDAMYWYRQDPGQGLRLIYYSQIVNDFQKGDIAEGYSVSREKKESFPLTVTSAQKNPTAFYLCASTPGLAGGGETQYFGPGTRLLVL.

J is TRBJ1-2 and V is TRBV5-1, with 10 bases aligning to TRBD1. The CDR3 is 15 residues long. Losses at the gene ends were 5 bases for V and 0 bases for J; bases not matched to a gene: 4. Germline V gives CDR1 SGHRS, CDR2 YFSETQ. The CDR3 DNA follows: TGCGCCAGCAGTCCCGGGACAGGGGCTAACTATGGCTACACCTTC. Encoded protein: CASSPGTGANYGYTF. Variable domain in full (rest from reference TRBV5-1 and TRBJ1-2): KAGVTQTPRYLIKTRGQQVTLSCSPISGHRSVSWYQQTPGQGLQFLFEYFSETQRNKGNFPGRFSGRQFSNSRSEMNVSTLELGDSALYLCASSPGTGANYGYTFGSGTRLTVV.

CDR3 protein: CASSLGLAGNNEQFF. CDR3 bases: TGTGCCAGCAGCCTGGGGCTAGCGGGGAACAATGAGCAGTTCTTC. This chain uses TRBV11-2 with TRBJ2-1; TRBD2 aligns across 9 bases. The germline V gene has CDR1 SGHAT and CDR2 FQNNGV. The V segment lost 5 bases and the J segment 5 bases; nucleotides outside the gene matches: 7. The CDR3 runs 15 residues.

The chain carries TRBV28 and TRBJ1-1; no clear D gene. The V and J ends lost 8 bases and 2 bases respectively, with 15 bases between them. The V gene's germline CDR1 is MDHEN and CDR2 SYDVKM. This CDR3 spans 14 amino acids. The CDR3 DNA reads as TGTGCCAGCCGGAGGATAGCAATCAACACTGAAGCTTTCTTT. This gives the protein CASRRIAINTEAFF.

The rearrangement uses TRBV7-9 and TRBJ2-7; TRBD1 agrees at 8 bases. Unmatched junction bases numbered 3, after V lost 8 bases and J lost 3 bases. Germline assignment: CDR1 SEHNR and CDR2 FQNEAQ (reference sequence). This CDR3 has 12 residues. CDR3 amino acids: CASEGQGYEQYF. The CDR3 DNA follows: TGTGCCAGCGAAGGACAGGGCTACGAGCAGTACTTC.

The V call is TRBV6-5, the J call TRBJ1-6; 7 positions match TRBD1. V lost 0 bases to trimming and J lost 6 bases; unmatched junction nucleotides: 2. The CDR3 spans 15 residues. CDR1 MNHEY and CDR2 SVGAGI come from the germline V gene. The CDR3 sequence is CASSYSGQPNSPLHF. DNA for the CDR3: TGTGCCAGCAGTTACTCGGGACAGCCTAATTCACCCCTCCACTTT.

The J gene is TRBJ1-5, the V gene TRBV9; possible D gene TRBD1, 6 bases. This CDR3 is built from 15 residues. Germline CDR1 is SGDLS and CDR2 is YYNGEE. The germline V and J ends were trimmed by 4 bases and 2 bases, with 13 bases remaining between them. The CDR3 reads CASSPAGQRNQPQHF. As DNA, the CDR3 is TGTGCCAGCAGCCCAGCGGGACAACGCAATCAGCCCCAGCATTTT.

J is TRBJ1-2 and V is TRBV11-2; possible D gene TRBD1, 5 bases. V lost 3 bases and J 0 bases, leaving 8 bases between the germline ends. The CDR3 extends over 14 amino acids. Germline values: CDR1 SGHAT, CDR2 FQNNGV. CDR3 bases: TGTGCCAGCAGCTTGACAGACGCTAACTATGGCTACACCTTC. This sequence encodes CASSLTDANYGYTF. The variable domain in full, with the rest retrieved from reference TRBV11-2 and TRBJ1-2, is EAGVAQSPRYKIIEKRQSVAFWCNPISGHATLYWYQQILGQGPKLLIQFQNNGVVDDSQLPKDRFSAERLKGVDSTLKIQPAKLEDSAVYLCASSLTDANYGYTFGSGTRLTVV.

The chain combines TRBV6-2 or TRBV6-3 with TRBJ2-2; 7 bases match TRBD1. Losses at the gene ends were 2 bases for V and 6 bases for J; bases not matched to a gene: 9. CDR3 length: 16 residues. Germline V gives CDR1 MNHEY, CDR2 SVGEGT. The DNA of the CDR3 is TGTGCCAGCAGTTACCCTCCGGGACAGAGGGCCGGGGAGCTGTTTTTT. It specifies CASSYPPGQRAGELFF.

The rearrangement joins TRBV10-3 to TRBJ1-1; the match to TRBD1 covers 7 bases. Germline V gene sequence: CDR1 ENHRY, CDR2 SYGVKD. V trimming: 7 bases; J trimming: 4 bases; junction bases outside the gene matches: 9. CDR3 length: 14 amino acids. The CDR3 protein is CAIIRGPLGTEAFF. CDR3 DNA: TGTGCCATCATAAGGGGGCCGCTTGGCACTGAAGCTTTCTTT.

The chain recombines TRBV9 with TRBJ2-1, with 9 bases fitting TRBD2. Germline assignment: CDR1 SGDLS and CDR2 YYNGEE. The CDR3 has 13 residues. The ends lost 4 bases at V and 7 bases at J; junction bases unmatched: 3. CDR3 DNA sequence: TGTGCCAGCAGCAAGAGCGGGGGGAATGAGCAGTTCTTC. It translates to CASSKSGGNEQFF.

The chain uses TRBV19 and TRBJ1-1; 9 nucleotides agree with TRBD1. Germline values: CDR1 LNHDA, CDR2 SQIVND (reference sequence). The CDR3 consists of 14 residues. J gave up 11 bases and V 5 bases, and 12 bases lay outside the gene matches. This chain's CDR3 is CASSPGQGKNVAFF. CDR3 nucleotides: TGTGCCAGTAGTCCGGGACAGGGAAAGAATGTGGCTTTCTTT.

J is TRBJ2-1 and V is TRBV24-1; 7 positions match TRBD1. Germline values: CDR1 KGHDR, CDR2 SFDVKD. Trimming at V came to 9 bases and at J to 1 base, leaving 8 bases not matched to a gene. The CDR3 spans 15 residues. The CDR3 protein is CATSFATGSYNEQFF. The CDR3 bases are TGTGCCACCTCATTTGCGACAGGGTCCTACAATGAGCAGTTCTTC.

The chain links TRBV9 to TRBJ2-3, with D possibly matching TRBD2 (7 bases). The length of the CDR3 is 18 residues. Looked up from germline, CDR1 is SGDLS and CDR2 is YYNGEE. V dropped 0 bases and J dropped 0 bases, with 17 bases sitting between them. The CDR3 DNA reads TGTGCCAGCAGCGTAGGGCCCCGGGGGGCCACTAGCACAGATACGCAGTATTTT. Translation gives CASSVGPRGATSTDTQYF.

This clone was seen just once. V is TRBV6-5 and J is TRBJ1-5, with D perhaps TRBD1 (5 bases). Looked up from germline, CDR1 is MNHEY and CDR2 is SVGAGI. Trimming removed 6 bases from V and 0 bases from J, with 6 bases in between. There are 13 residues in the CDR3. The CDR3 region has the DNA TGTGCCAGCAGGGGGGGTAGCAATCAGCCCCAGCATTTT. Protein sequence: CASRGGSNQPQHF.

V usage is TRBV19 and J usage is TRBJ2-7; D perhaps matches TRBD2 (5 bases). This CDR3 contains 15 residues. V was trimmed by 2 bases and J by 1 base, leaving 12 bases between them. Germline V CDR1 and CDR2: LNHDA, SQIVND (reference sequence). The CDR3 here is CASSISGWESYEQYF. The CDR3 DNA reads TGTGCCAGTAGTATATCGGGGTGGGAGTCCTACGAGCAGTACTTC.

The V gene is TRBV30, the J gene TRBJ2-5; maybe TRBD1 (6 bases). Germline CDR1 and CDR2: GTSNPN and SVGIG (reference sequence). The V end lost 1 base, the J end lost 5 bases, and 11 bases lay between the germline ends. This CDR3 comprises 13 residues. CDR3 in DNA: TGTGCCTGGAGTGCCACAGGGATGGAGACCCAGTACTTC. Encoded protein: CAWSATGMETQYF.

CDR3 residues: CASSARIGIYEQYF. The CDR3 coding sequence is TGTGCCAGCAGCGCCAGGATCGGGATCTATGAGCAGTACTTC. The chain carries TRBV13 and TRBJ2-7; tentatively, D is TRBD2 (5 bases). Germline V gene lookup returns CDR1 PRHDT and CDR2 FYEKMQ (reference sequence). V lost 5 bases to trimming and J lost 7 bases, with 18 bases between them. CDR3 length equals 14 residues.

The V and J genes are TRBV14 and TRBJ1-2; D perhaps matches TRBD1 (5 bases). Trimming removed 2 bases at V and 4 bases at J, with 11 bases between. Germline values: CDR1 SGHDN, CDR2 FVKESK. The CDR3 covers 14 residues. CDR3 protein: CASSQYQGSYGYTF. The CDR3 nucleotides are TGTGCCAGCAGCCAATACCAGGGAAGCTATGGCTACACCTTC.

The CDR3 DNA is TGTGCCAGCAGTGCCCAGGGAGGGTACGGTCAGCCCCAGCATTTT. The encoded protein is CASSAQGGYGQPQHF. The rearrangement uses TRBV6-4 and TRBJ1-5; D may be TRBD1 (5 bases). The CDR3 has 15 amino acids. The germline V and J ends were trimmed by 4 bases and 6 bases, with 16 bases remaining between them. Germline loops: CDR1 MRHNA, CDR2 SNTAGT.

This chain links TRBV7-2 with TRBJ1-2; 7 bases map to TRBD1. CDR1 and CDR2 from the germline V gene are SGHTA and FQGNSA. This CDR3 spans 15 amino acids. Losses at the gene ends were 0 bases for V and 6 bases for J; bases not matched to a gene: 7. The CDR3 region is CASSLAGRGSDGYTF. CDR3 in DNA: TGTGCCAGCAGCTTAGCTGGCAGGGGGTCGGATGGCTACACCTTC.

V and J are TRBV27 and TRBJ1-2; no firm D call. Trimming cost V 3 bases and J 3 bases, with 8 bases left between them. This CDR3 has 13 residues. CDR1 MNHEY and CDR2 SMNVEV come from the germline V gene (reference sequence). The CDR3 sequence: CASSLEGHYGYTF. CDR3 DNA: TGTGCCAGCAGTTTGGAGGGTCACTATGGCTACACCTTC.